This T cell receptor (beta chain) appears in the sequencing data of a study of sequential checkpoint blockade in melanoma. Trimming took off 6 bases at V and 0 bases at J, with 8 bases between the two ends. Germline V gives CDR1 LNHDA, CDR2 SQIVND (reference sequence). This CDR3 is 13 amino acids long. Treatment of the sample: randomized to nivolumab then ipilimumab (arm A) or the reverse (arm B). The data were produced by immunoSEQ multiplex PCR, yet TCRdb's version contains in-frame clones alone and is incomplete. The sample includes around 11,000 clones, about three fifths of them seen just once. The genes are TRBV19 and TRBJ1-1; D is uncertain. The sequencing used CD8+ T cells sorted from blood (inferred from file names), collected from a patient given nivolumab and ipilimumab in sequence. The origin of this receptor is a human donor with melanoma. The DNA of the CDR3 is TGTGCCAGTAGCCTATCGGTGAACACTGAAGCTTTCTTT. Protein sequence: CASSLSVNTEAFF. The variable domain in full, completed from reference TRBV19 and TRBJ1-1, reads DGGITQSPKYLFRKEGQNVTLSCEQNLNHDAMYWYRQDPGQGLRLIYYSQIVNDFQKGDIAEGYSVSREKKESFPLTVTSAQKNPTAFYLCASSLSVNTEAFFGQGTRLTVV.